This T cell receptor (beta chain) was documented in a study of shared clonotypes between healthy human individuals. The assay was immunoSEQ multiplex PCR, and TCRdb's table has in-frame clones only and misses some. The sample records under 2,500,000 clones, approximately 96% being singletons. The junction had 6 bases not matched to a gene; V was cut back by 5 bases and J by 1 base. The germline V gene has CDR1 SGHRS and CDR2 YFSETQ. This CDR3 spans 16 amino acids. The clonotype comes from a young man in good health. The chain joins TRBV5-1 to TRBJ2-5; 12 positions agree with TRBD2. Sequencing used naive CD4+ T cells sorted from blood. Subset in this sample: CD45RA+ positively selected. The CDR3 DNA sequence: TGCGCCAGCAGATTTACTAGCGGGGGGAGCCAAGAGACCCAGTACTTC. Amino acids: CASRFTSGGSQETQYF.